Below are 25 T cell receptor beta chains sequenced from a single sample in a study of regulatory T cells in long-lasting Graves disease. As for time point: newly diagnosed GD, antithyroid drugs for less than 3 months. RNA from PBMCs was the source of the TCR library. TCR beta libraries were built with iRepertoire HTBI primers and Arm-PCR of CDR3 regions. One entry per CDR3 protein, called by TCRdb with MiXCR from the multiplex PCR reads. The sample has 350,000 to 500,000 distinct CDR3 sequences, about 14% seen once. The data also belong to a second study, concerning T cells in Graves' hyperthyroidism and ophthalmopathy.

The sequenced sample was peripheral blood mononuclear cells (PBMCs), obtained at new diagnosis, from a patient treated with antithyroid drugs. These receptors were taken from a woman between 45 and 60 years old with Graves disease.

V usage is TRBV2 and J usage is TRBJ1-4; perhaps TRBD1 as D (5 bases). From germline, CDR1 is SNHLY and CDR2 FYNNEI. The CDR3 has 16 residues. V dropped 3 bases and J dropped 7 bases, with 18 bases sitting between them. DNA of the CDR3: TGTGCCAGCAGTGAGACTTCCGGGAGAAGGGGTGAAAAACTGTTTTTT. It specifies CASSETSGRRGEKLFF.

This chain links TRBV6-2 or TRBV6-3 with TRBJ1-2; D perhaps matches TRBD1 (5 bases). Germline V gives CDR1 MNHEY, CDR2 SVGEGT. This CDR3 is built from 14 residues. Trimming pared 10 bases from V and 2 bases from J, leaving 17 bases between. In DNA form, the CDR3 reads TGTGCCACCGCTAATTACAGGAAAAACTATGGCTACACCTTC. This sequence encodes CATANYRKNYGYTF.

The rearrangement joins TRBV19 to TRBJ1-6; D is possibly TRBD1 (5 bases). Germline V lookup: CDR1 LNHDA, CDR2 SQIVND (reference sequence). The ends were cut back, 7 bases at V and 8 bases at J, with 15 bases in the middle. The CDR3 contains 14 residues. The CDR3 nucleotides are TGTGCCAGTACGAGGGGCGCCTCGGATTCACCCCTCCACTTT. Protein sequence: CASTRGASDSPLHF.

This chain links TRBV28 with TRBJ1-5; TRBD1 is a possible D gene (5 bases). Trimming removed 6 bases at V and 5 bases at J, with 23 bases between. From germline, CDR1 is MDHEN and CDR2 SYDVKM. The CDR3 has 17 residues. CDR3 in amino acids: CASSLGLAGTGDQPQHF. DNA for the CDR3: TGTGCCAGCAGCCTGGGACTAGCGGGGACCGGGGATCAGCCCCAGCATTTT.

Ten or more counts support this clonotype. This chain links TRBV20-1 with TRBJ1-4; D might be TRBD1 (6 bases). CDR1 and CDR2 from the germline V gene are DFQATT and SNEGSKA (reference sequence). Trimming took off 3 bases at V and 6 bases at J, with 11 bases between the two ends. There are 13 residues in the CDR3. In DNA, the CDR3 is TGCAGTGCTAGGGGGGGGGCGGATGAAAAACTGTTTTTT. Its translation: CSARGGADEKLFF.

Ten or more counts support this clonotype. This sequence joins TRBV6-1 and TRBJ1-1; TRBD1 might be the D (5 bases). There are 15 residues in the CDR3. Trimming left V 4 bases short and J 1 base short, with 13 bases between. In germline, CDR1 is MNHNS, CDR2 SASEGT. Here the CDR3 reads CASSGGRGGNTEAFF. CDR3 nucleotides: TGTGCCAGCAGTGGGGGACGGGGGGGGAACACTGAAGCTTTCTTT.

The V gene is TRBV5-1, the J gene TRBJ2-5; 9 bases fit TRBD2. The CDR3 loop spans 18 amino acids. V shed 4 bases, J shed 4 bases, and the junction held 17 bases outside the gene matches. The germline V gene encodes CDR1 SGHRS and CDR2 YFSETQ. As DNA, the CDR3 is TGCGCCAGCAGCCAAACCCTTCAGGGGGATAGCGGGAGAGAGACCCAGTACTTC. As protein: CASSQTLQGDSGRETQYF.

This chain links TRBV25-1 with TRBJ2-1; 7 nucleotides agree with TRBD2. Germline lookup yields CDR1 MGHDK and CDR2 SYGVNS. The CDR3 runs to 17 residues. Germline trimming cut 6 bases from V and 0 bases from J; bases unmatched to any gene: 11. The CDR3 loop reads CASSPIGGVNSYNEQFF. DNA for the CDR3: TGTGCCAGCAGCCCCATTGGGGGGGTTAACTCCTACAATGAGCAGTTCTTC.

At least ten counts were recorded for this clonotype. The rearrangement links TRBV14 to TRBJ2-3; 10 bases line up with TRBD1. With 0 bases clipped from V and 12 bases from J, the junction kept 3 bases outside the gene matches. CDR1 and CDR2 (germline): SGHDN, FVKESK. The CDR3 is made up of 13 amino acids. The CDR3 nucleotides read TGTGCCAGCAGCCAAGATCGACAGGGGGCTCAGTATTTT. Translation gives CASSQDRQGAQYF.

This clonotype was detected many times. The gene calls are TRBV28 and TRBJ2-2; no definite D call. The CDR3 has 12 residues. CDR1 and CDR2 from the germline V gene are MDHEN and SYDVKM. Trimming pared 6 bases from V and 5 bases from J, leaving 7 bases between. The CDR3 region has the DNA TGTGCCAGCAGGGAAGGAACCGGGGAGCTGTTTTTT. It specifies CASREGTGELFF.

This clonotype showed up many times. The V call is TRBV6-5, the J call TRBJ1-3, with no clear D. The V gene lost 2 bases and the J gene lost 2 bases, with 10 bases spanning the gap. From germline, CDR1 is MNHEY and CDR2 SVGAGI. The length of the CDR3 is 15 residues. The CDR3 sequence is CASSYLGRAGNTIYF. Here the CDR3 DNA reads TGTGCCAGCAGTTACCTCGGGAGGGCTGGAAACACCATATATTTT.

This clonotype was seen repeatedly, ten times or more. J is TRBJ2-7 and V is TRBV27; 7 positions agree with TRBD2. This CDR3 spans 13 amino acids. CDR1 is MNHEY, CDR2 SMNVEV, per germline (reference sequence). Trimming took 2 bases from V and 4 from J; bases not matched to a gene: 2. The CDR3 bases are TGTGCCAGCAGTTTAAGGACTAGATACGAGCAGTACTTC. Its protein product is CASSLRTRYEQYF.

To note about this clonotype: Its ends do not fully match the called genes, so a read error is possible. The chain carries TRBV6-2 or TRBV6-3 and TRBJ1-5; D gene ambiguous. Germline V CDR1 and CDR2: MNHEY, SVGEGT. This CDR3 spans 14 amino acids. In DNA form, the CDR3 reads TGTGCCAGCAGTGAAGCTACCTTTAGTCAGCCCCGGCATTTT. The encoded protein is CASSEATFSQPRHF.

A few counts support this clonotype. The chain has TRBV9 and TRBJ2-7, with a possible D match to TRBD2 (6 bases). Per the germline V gene, CDR1 is SGDLS and CDR2 is YYNGEE. V lost 4 bases and J 4 bases, leaving 18 bases between the germline ends. This CDR3 comprises 15 residues. The CDR3 reads CASSHLEGPGYEQYF. The DNA for the CDR3 is TGTGCCAGCAGCCACTTGGAGGGCCCGGGGTACGAGCAGTACTTC. Filled out from reference TRBV9 and TRBJ2-7, the complete variable domain reads DSGVTQTPKHLITATGQRVTLRCSPRSGDLSVYWYQQSLDQGLQFLIQYYNGEERAKGNILERFSAQQFPDLHSELNLSSLELGDSALYFCASSHLEGPGYEQYFGPGTRLTVT.

In the case of this clonotype: A read error may explain this, as a much larger clone is one base away. The rearrangement uses TRBV20-1 and TRBJ2-3; 12 bases match TRBD2. Germline values: CDR1 DFQATT, CDR2 SNEGSKA (reference sequence). The CDR3 extends over 15 amino acids. The V gene end was trimmed by 5 bases and the J gene end by 5 bases; junction bases not matched to a gene: 8. CDR3: CSALRLAGERDTQYF. In nucleotides, the CDR3 is TGCAGTGCTCTTCGACTAGCGGGAGAAAGAGATACGCAGTATTTT.

The gene calls are TRBV28 and TRBJ2-7; weak D call: TRBD2 (6 bases). V dropped 2 bases and J dropped 4 bases, with 15 bases sitting between them. Germline loops: CDR1 MDHEN, CDR2 SYDVKM. There are 15 residues in the CDR3. In DNA, the CDR3 is TGTGCCAGCAGTTTAAGGAGGCTAGCGAATTACGAGCAGTACTTC. Protein sequence: CASSLRRLANYEQYF.

Worth noting for this clonotype: A much larger clone lies a single base off, so this may be a read error. The CDR3 DNA sequence: TGTGCCAGCAGCTATGGCGCCGGGGAGCTGTTATTT. Protein product: CASSYGAGELLF. The rearrangement joins TRBV11-2 to TRBJ2-2; TRBD2 might be the D (5 bases). Germline-derived CDR1 and CDR2 are SGHAT and FQNNGV. There are 12 residues in the CDR3.

This clonotype was picked up a small number of times. The chain combines TRBV6-5 with TRBJ1-1; the match to TRBD1 covers 8 bases. Germline CDR1 and CDR2: MNHEY and SVGAGI. CDR3 length: 14 residues. With V trimmed by 4 bases and J by 5 bases, 6 bases remained unmatched. CDR3 region: CASSFTGGGTEAFF. The CDR3 DNA is TGTGCCAGCAGTTTTACAGGGGGGGGGACTGAAGCTTTCTTT.

This clonotype was seen many times. This chain uses TRBV20-1 with TRBJ2-5; maybe TRBD2 (6 bases). Per the germline V gene, CDR1 is DFQATT and CDR2 is SNEGSKA (reference sequence). V was clipped by 1 base and J by 5 bases, with 14 bases between them. The length of the CDR3 is 14 residues. The CDR3 DNA reads TGCAGTGCTAGAGGAGAGGCGGGACTTGAGACCCAGTACTTC. It codes for CSARGEAGLETQYF.

This clonotype was detected ten times or more. The rearrangement uses TRBV12-3 or TRBV12-4 and TRBJ2-5; D could derive from TRBD1 or TRBD2 (6 bases each). The germline V and J ends were trimmed by 3 bases and 4 bases, with 9 bases remaining between them. This CDR3 spans 13 amino acids. CDR3: CASSFRGAETQYF. For the CDR3, the DNA is TGTGCCAGCAGTTTTAGGGGGGCAGAGACCCAGTACTTC.

This clonotype showed up just a few times. The chain links TRBV7-6 to TRBJ2-3; D not certain. There are 14 residues in the CDR3. Germline V gives CDR1 SGHVS, CDR2 FNYEAQ. V was cut by 3 bases and J by 1 base, with 8 bases left in between. The CDR3 protein is CASSFGFRTDTQYF. The CDR3 nucleotides are TGTGCCAGCAGCTTTGGGTTCCGCACAGATACGCAGTATTTT. Full variable domain (rest looked up from reference TRBV7-6 and TRBJ2-3): GAGVSQSPRYKVTKRGQDVALRCDPISGHVSLYWYRQALGQGPEFLTYFNYEAQQDKSGLPNDRFSAERPEGSISTLTIQRTEQRDSAMYRCASSFGFRTDTQYFGPGTRLTVL.

In its sample, this clonotype was seen many times. The J gene is TRBJ2-2, the V gene TRBV9; 11 bases fit TRBD2. Germline V lookup: CDR1 SGDLS, CDR2 YYNGEE. The CDR3 length is 19 residues. The V gene end was trimmed by 0 bases and the J gene end by 4 bases; junction bases not matched to a gene: 11. The DNA of the CDR3 is TGTGCCAGCAGCGTAGCTCTAGCGGGAGGTGGCTGGGGCACCGGGGAGCTGTTTTTT. Its translation is CASSVALAGGGWGTGELFF.

This clonotype was seen repeatedly, ten times or more. The CDR3 loop is CSIPGGGYGYTF. CDR3 nucleotides: TGCAGCATACCAGGGGGAGGCTATGGCTACACCTTC. This chain uses TRBV29-1 with TRBJ1-2, with TRBD1 matching over 7 bases. The CDR3 spans 12 residues. Germline assignment: CDR1 SQVTM and CDR2 ANQGSEA. Losses at the gene ends were 8 bases for V and 4 bases for J; bases not matched to a gene: 7.

This chain uses TRBV9 with TRBJ2-6; 15 bases align to TRBD2. The CDR3 is 19 residues long. The germline V gene has CDR1 SGDLS and CDR2 YYNGEE. The J segment lost 2 bases and the V segment lost 1 base, leaving 4 bases of the junction unmatched. CDR3 protein: CASSVWGLAGGAGANVLTF. CDR3 sequence (DNA): TGTGCCAGCAGCGTATGGGGACTAGCGGGGGGCGCTGGGGCCAACGTCCTGACTTTC. The complete variable domain, with remaining parts taken from reference TRBV9 and TRBJ2-6, reads DSGVTQTPKHLITATGQRVTLRCSPRSGDLSVYWYQQSLDQGLQFLIQYYNGEERAKGNILERFSAQQFPDLHSELNLSSLELGDSALYFCASSVWGLAGGAGANVLTFGAGSRLTVL.

CDR3 sequence reads: CASSPPRRGSTDTQYF. CDR3 bases: TGTGCCAGCTCACCACCGAGGCGGGGGAGCACAGATACGCAGTATTTT. The J gene is TRBJ2-3, the V gene TRBV18; 7 bases agree with TRBD2. This CDR3 has 16 amino acids. Losses at the gene ends were 0 bases for V and 0 bases for J; bases not matched to a gene: 3. Germline values: CDR1 KGHSH, CDR2 LQKENI.